Reported below is one TCR beta chain. The clone's antigen remains unknown. The record has no base qualities; no much larger clone is one base away. The immunoSEQ hsTCRB v3.0 assay was used at survey level resolution to sequence the TRB variable region. A depth of about 35,000-50,000 T-cell genomes per sample was targeted for TRB sequencing. TRB libraries were pooled and sequenced on an Illumina MiSeq using a v3 150-cycle kit. The published analysis was carried out like this. Repertoire analysis was run in R within a reproducible Nextflow workflow that covered QC, data transformation and analysis. LymphoSeq2, an R package for exploring AIRR-Seq data, was used to implement the custom analyses. A few samples that produced fewer than 5000 total TRB sequences were removed, so under 200 HIV repertoires were analyzed. Among the roughly 200 retained HIV repertoires, some 59 were collected before ART initiation and approximately 130 after ART initiation. Repertoires were downsampled to 5000 TRB nucleotide sequences, and summary statistics were averaged over 100 downsampling iterations. Only TRB sequences with CDR3 regions of at least seven amino acids were retained for analysis. A Shannon entropy-derived clonality score and the Gini coefficient were used to measure diversity. In the repertoire networks, any two of the top 5000 CDR3 amino acid sequences were linked whenever the two sequences differed by an edit distance of one. For TRB CDR3 amino acid sequences, GLIPH2 was used to predict antigen specificity groups and MHC restriction. Known CMV, EBV, HIV or tissue antigen associations were flagged by matching CDR3 amino acid sequences against VDJdb and McPAS-TCR. Pre-ART, post-ART and control groups were compared with Wilcoxon signed-rank tests and Holm-Bonferroni correction. What TCRdb holds here is the immuneACCESS table cut down to in-frame rearrangements. Part of the clones is not present; checked against another copy, under half of the missing clones reflect an unresolved V gene, and the others are unexplained. V, J and clone size derive from that table, while D and trimming were established from the DNA sequence. The sample table shows some 11,000 clones, and about 80% are seen once. The ten largest clones add up to roughly 18% of the sample.

The germline V gene (reference sequence) specifies PRHDT as CDR1 and FYEKMQ as CDR2. From the cysteine through the phenylalanine, the CDR3 covers 15 amino acids. Kept here is only the CDR3 DNA, which spans 45 bases and is read in frame from base 1. V is trimmed back by 4 bases and J by 8 bases, and the junction contains 11 bases that no gene match accounts for. This sample is part of a study of long-term antiretroviral therapy in people with HIV (dated 2022 in TCRdb). Regarding the research as a whole: The earliest samples were collected approximately a decade before the 2015 WHO recommendation for immediate ART, a period when ART was typically delayed until CD4 counts fell. Whether ART initiation and durable HIV suppression were associated with changes in peripheral blood TRB repertoire composition and diversity was tested in a retrospective serial study. A total of 192 cryopreserved PBMC samples were contributed to the cohort by 30 adults with confirmed HIV infection, with samples collected serially over a mean of approximately six years (range 1-12). About 40% of the 30 participants with HIV were female. No cross-contamination during QIAcube processing was shown when test extractions of a monoclonal T-cell line were performed alongside some 33 polyclonal samples. Overall results and qualifications from the work: Narrower CDR3 length ranges were observed in HIV repertoires than in controls, and an antigen-experienced repertoire with only a slight naive shift after ART was suggested by the network structure. Expanded TRB clones identified before ART initiation dominated the repertoire at all time points, although this dominance fluctuated and declined in many PLHIV after ART. Starting ART was linked to a significant rise in TRB diversity, yet even with long-term ART the diversity remained significantly lower than in transplant donor controls. Samples dated from the mid-2000s to the late 2010s, and the ART regimens used may be less effective than current ones. Unsorted PBMC were profiled instead of sorted CD4+ and CD8+ T cells because pre-ART samples had limited cell numbers. No data were available on ART adherence, viral resistance or therapy changes, limiting inferences about post-ART repertoire changes. Since PBMC availability was limited, sequencing covered only the TCR beta chain, with no alpha chain pairing.

Inclusion was restricted to participants for whom at least one PBMC sample before ART initiation and at least two post-ART samples were available. Treatment was received in the United States of America by all participants with HIV. Cryopreserved samples of roughly 0.95-10 million PBMC were thawed and washed before DNA extraction. At the time of the earliest PBMC sample for each participant with HIV, ages ranged from about 20 to 55 years. PBMC samples were contributed by each participant from 1-4 timepoints before ART initiation and 2-8 timepoints after ART initiation, with a median of 7 samples. Serial HIV viral load, CD4+ T-cell count, ART history and demographic data were obtained for every participant. A Qiagen kit on a QIAcube was used to extract genomic DNA from unsorted PBMC, with samples processed in batches of 12.

The receptor was isolated from a man aged 50 to 60 with HIV. The chain is encoded by TRBV13 joined to TRBJ2-1, and TRBD1 aligns with 7 junction nucleotides. The starting material was unsorted PBMCs, obtained 8 to 8.5 years after starting antiretroviral therapy. This receptor has the CDR3 CASSYGQASGYEQFF. The DNA sequence is given as TGTGCCAGCAGCTACGGACAGGCCTCGGGCTATGAGCAGTTCTTC.